A selection of T cell receptor beta chains follows, all from one sample in a study of identical twins. MiXCR, applied by TCRdb to the 5' RACE reads, yields one record per CDR3 protein. The sample includes just over 450,000 distinct CDR3 sequences, approximately 15% seen only once; the top ten take around 0.57%. These data also featured in a second study, about yellow fever vaccine responses in identical twins.

What was sequenced was CD4+ T cells sorted from blood. These receptors originate from a woman younger than 35 in good health. Each CDR3 is given with its conserved first and last residue. Fields, in order: J gene, V gene, D gene, CDR3 length, clone size, CDR3 DNA, CDR3 protein. A D gene is named only where the DNA matches it firmly. Only some rows state a clone size, as once, few, many or a class for expanded clones.

J gene: TRBJ2-3; V gene: TRBV24-1; D gene: -; CDR3 length: 15; clone size: -; CDR3 DNA: TGTGCCACCAGTGATTTCGGCAGTTTGTTGAATACGCAGTATTTT; CDR3 protein: CATSDFGSLLNTQYF
J gene: TRBJ2-4; V gene: TRBV11-2; D gene: TRBD2; CDR3 length: 18; clone size: few; CDR3 DNA: TGTGCCAGCAGCCGGACTAGCGGGGGGGCAATAGCCAAAAACATTCAGTACTTC; CDR3 protein: CASSRTSGGAIAKNIQYF
J gene: TRBJ2-1; V gene: TRBV5-1; D gene: TRBD2; CDR3 length: 15; clone size: few; CDR3 DNA: TGCGCCAGCAGCTTTATCGAGCGGGGAACGTATGAGCAGTTCTTC; CDR3 protein: CASSFIERGTYEQFF
J gene: TRBJ2-1; V gene: TRBV5-1; D gene: TRBD2; CDR3 length: 14; clone size: few; CDR3 DNA: TGCGCCAGCAGGGAGGGACTAAGTTACAATGAGCAGTTCTTC; CDR3 protein: CASREGLSYNEQFF
J gene: TRBJ2-1; V gene: TRBV7-3; D gene: TRBD2; CDR3 length: 18; clone size: few; CDR3 DNA: TGTGCCAGCAGTTTTAGGCTAGCGGGGGGGCCCGAATACAATGAGCAGTTCTTC; CDR3 protein: CASSFRLAGGPEYNEQFF
J gene: TRBJ2-3; V gene: TRBV20-1; D gene: -; CDR3 length: 14; clone size: few; CDR3 DNA: TGCAGTGCTAGAGATCGAGTTCCCACAGATACGCAGTATTTT; CDR3 protein: CSARDRVPTDTQYF
J gene: TRBJ2-7; V gene: TRBV27; D gene: -; CDR3 length: 15; clone size: few; CDR3 DNA: TGTGCCAGCAGTTTAAAGGCAGCAAGGAACTACGAGCAGTACTTC; CDR3 protein: CASSLKAARNYEQYF
J gene: TRBJ1-5; V gene: TRBV10-2; D gene: -; CDR3 length: 14; clone size: few; CDR3 DNA: TGCGCCAGCAGAGAGGAGGGGGGCCGTCAGCCCCAGCATTTT; CDR3 protein: CASREEGGRQPQHF
J gene: TRBJ2-5; V gene: TRBV20-1; D gene: TRBD2; CDR3 length: 16; clone size: -; CDR3 DNA: TGCAGTGCTAGACCTGGACTAGCGGGAGTAGTCGAGACCCAGTACTTC; CDR3 protein: CSARPGLAGVVETQYF
J gene: TRBJ2-7; V gene: TRBV5-1; D gene: TRBD2; CDR3 length: 18; clone size: -; CDR3 DNA: TGCGCCAGCAGCTCTGGACTAGCGGGGGCCCAACGGGAGTACGAGCAGTACTTC; CDR3 protein: CASSSGLAGAQREYEQYF
J gene: TRBJ2-3; V gene: TRBV5-5; D gene: -; CDR3 length: 16; clone size: -; CDR3 DNA: TGTGCCAGCAGCTTGGGACAGCAGATGAGCACAGATACGCAGTATTTT; CDR3 protein: CASSLGQQMSTDTQYF
J gene: TRBJ2-1; V gene: TRBV11-1; D gene: -; CDR3 length: 15; clone size: -; CDR3 DNA: TGTGCCAGCAGCCGAGGGGGGCGCTCCTACAATGAGCAGTTCTTC; CDR3 protein: CASSRGGRSYNEQFF
J gene: TRBJ2-7; V gene: TRBV7-6; D gene: -; CDR3 length: 16; clone size: -; CDR3 DNA: TGTGCCAGCAGCTTAGATGGCGGGGACGGCTCCTACGAGCAGTACTTC; CDR3 protein: CASSLDGGDGSYEQYF
J gene: TRBJ2-3; V gene: TRBV7-2; D gene: -; CDR3 length: 14; clone size: few; CDR3 DNA: TGTGCCAGCAGCTTATTTTCCCGATCAGATACGCAGTATTTT; CDR3 protein: CASSLFSRSDTQYF
J gene: TRBJ2-1; V gene: TRBV20-1; D gene: TRBD2; CDR3 length: 14; clone size: -; CDR3 DNA: TGCAGTGCTAGTGGGACTAGCCTAAACAATGAGCAGTTCTTC; CDR3 protein: CSASGTSLNNEQFF
J gene: TRBJ2-3; V gene: TRBV20-1; D gene: TRBD2; CDR3 length: 16; clone size: -; CDR3 DNA: TGCAGTGCTCACTCCCCACTAGCGGGGGGCACAGATACGCAGTATTTT; CDR3 protein: CSAHSPLAGGTDTQYF
J gene: TRBJ2-6; V gene: TRBV7-2; D gene: -; CDR3 length: 15; clone size: -; CDR3 DNA: TGTGCCAGCAGCTCACAGGGACCTGGGGCCAACGTCCTGACTTTC; CDR3 protein: CASSSQGPGANVLTF
J gene: TRBJ2-1; V gene: TRBV7-3; D gene: -; CDR3 length: 14; clone size: few; CDR3 DNA: TGTGCCAGCAGCCCCGATAATACCTTCAATGAGCAGTTCTTC; CDR3 protein: CASSPDNTFNEQFF
J gene: TRBJ1-1; V gene: TRBV29-1; D gene: -; CDR3 length: 13; clone size: -; CDR3 DNA: TGCAGCGCCCGACAAGGGAGGCCTCCTGAAGCTTTCTTT; CDR3 protein: CSARQGRPPEAFF
J gene: TRBJ2-3; V gene: TRBV20-1; D gene: TRBD2; CDR3 length: 15; clone size: few; CDR3 DNA: TGCAGTGCGCAGAACCTAGCGGGAGGTGCAGATACGCAGTATTTT; CDR3 protein: CSAQNLAGGADTQYF
J gene: TRBJ2-7; V gene: TRBV21-1; D gene: -; CDR3 length: 13; clone size: few; CDR3 DNA: TGTGCCAGCACCCCGGGACAGGGGAACCCTGCGCACTTC; CDR3 protein: CASTPGQGNPAHF
J gene: TRBJ2-3; V gene: TRBV20-1; D gene: TRBD1; CDR3 length: 13; clone size: -; CDR3 DNA: TGCAGTGCTCCCGGGACAGGGGGAGATACGCAGTATTTT; CDR3 protein: CSAPGTGGDTQYF
J gene: TRBJ2-7; V gene: TRBV7-3; D gene: TRBD1; CDR3 length: 16; clone size: many; CDR3 DNA: TGTGCCAGCAGCTACGGAACCGGGACAGGGTCTGTCGGGCAGTACTTC; CDR3 protein: CASSYGTGTGSVGQYF
J gene: TRBJ2-3; V gene: TRBV20-1; D gene: -; CDR3 length: 11; clone size: few; CDR3 DNA: TGCAGTGCCACTAGGGAGGATACGCAGTATTTT; CDR3 protein: CSATREDTQYF
J gene: TRBJ2-5; V gene: TRBV3-1; D gene: TRBD2; CDR3 length: 18; clone size: few; CDR3 DNA: TGTGCCAGCAGCCAAGCCAAATTAGCGGGGGGGTCTCAAGAGACCCAGTACTTC; CDR3 protein: CASSQAKLAGGSQETQYF
J gene: TRBJ1-5; V gene: TRBV12-3/TRBV12-4; D gene: TRBD1; CDR3 length: 16; clone size: few; CDR3 DNA: TGTGCCAGCAGTTTGGGGACAGCATATAGCAATCAGCCCCAGCATTTT; CDR3 protein: CASSLGTAYSNQPQHF
J gene: TRBJ1-5; V gene: TRBV7-9; D gene: -; CDR3 length: 12; clone size: few; CDR3 DNA: TGTGCCAGCAGCTTAGCTGAGCAGCCCCAGCATTTT; CDR3 protein: CASSLAEQPQHF
J gene: TRBJ2-3; V gene: TRBV13; D gene: TRBD1; CDR3 length: 14; clone size: -; CDR3 DNA: TGTGCCAGCAGCTCAAACAGGGGCCAAGATACGCATTATTTC; CDR3 protein: CASSSNRGQDTHYF
J gene: TRBJ2-1; V gene: TRBV20-1; D gene: TRBD1; CDR3 length: 11; clone size: -; CDR3 DNA: TGCAGTGCTAGCAGGGGGCATGAGCAGTTCTTC; CDR3 protein: CSASRGHEQFF
J gene: TRBJ2-7; V gene: TRBV29-1; D gene: -; CDR3 length: 13; clone size: -; CDR3 DNA: TGCAGCGTTGTTACCCTCCTCCGTTCCGAGCAGTACTTC; CDR3 protein: CSVVTLLRSEQYF
J gene: TRBJ2-1; V gene: TRBV9; D gene: -; CDR3 length: 13; clone size: -; CDR3 DNA: TGTGCCAGCAAGGGAAGGGCTGACAATGAGCAGTTCTTC; CDR3 protein: CASKGRADNEQFF
J gene: TRBJ2-2; V gene: TRBV3-1; D gene: -; CDR3 length: 13; clone size: few; CDR3 DNA: TGTGCCAGCAGCCGCTTGGGTACCGGGGAGCTGTTTTTT; CDR3 protein: CASSRLGTGELFF
J gene: TRBJ2-3; V gene: TRBV7-2; D gene: -; CDR3 length: 13; clone size: -; CDR3 DNA: TGTGCCAGCCTCGTGCAGGCGGGGGATACGCAGTATTTT; CDR3 protein: CASLVQAGDTQYF
J gene: TRBJ2-7; V gene: TRBV29-1; D gene: TRBD2; CDR3 length: 16; clone size: few; CDR3 DNA: TGCAGCGTTGAAGCCCCGGGACTAGCGGGGAGAGGGGAGCAGTACTTC; CDR3 protein: CSVEAPGLAGRGEQYF
J gene: TRBJ2-1; V gene: TRBV29-1; D gene: TRBD2; CDR3 length: 12; clone size: many; CDR3 DNA: TGCAGCGTTGCGGGGGGGTACAATGAGCAGTTCTTC; CDR3 protein: CSVAGGYNEQFF
J gene: TRBJ2-7; V gene: TRBV12-3/TRBV12-4; D gene: TRBD2; CDR3 length: 13; clone size: -; CDR3 DNA: TGTGCCAGCAGTTTATCGGGGGGTCCTGGGCAGTACTTC; CDR3 protein: CASSLSGGPGQYF
J gene: TRBJ2-2; V gene: TRBV12-3/TRBV12-4; D gene: -; CDR3 length: 15; clone size: -; CDR3 DNA: TGTGCCAGCAGTTTAAGACAGGAATCAACCGGGGAGCTGTTTTTT; CDR3 protein: CASSLRQESTGELFF
J gene: TRBJ1-6; V gene: TRBV7-3; D gene: -; CDR3 length: 13; clone size: -; CDR3 DNA: TGTGCCAGCAGCTTAAGGGGGAATTCACCCCTCCACTTT; CDR3 protein: CASSLRGNSPLHF
J gene: TRBJ1-1; V gene: TRBV9; D gene: -; CDR3 length: 15; clone size: few; CDR3 DNA: TGTGCCAGCAGCTACGGGACAATCTCCGAGACTGAAGCTTTCTTT; CDR3 protein: CASSYGTISETEAFF
J gene: TRBJ1-1; V gene: TRBV6-1; D gene: -; CDR3 length: 14; clone size: -; CDR3 DNA: TGTGCCAGCAGGCCGAGGACAGCGAACACTGAAGCTTTCTTT; CDR3 protein: CASRPRTANTEAFF
J gene: TRBJ2-7; V gene: TRBV12-3/TRBV12-4; D gene: -; CDR3 length: 13; clone size: -; CDR3 DNA: TGTGCCAGCAGTCACTTGGGCGCCTACGAGCAGTACTTC; CDR3 protein: CASSHLGAYEQYF